This note documents a single T cell receptor (beta chain) sequence. This clonotype has a count of ten or more. The specificity of this receptor is unknown. There are no base qualities to consult, and no much larger clone falls within one base. Sequencing used an Illumina HiSeq 2500. Quantitative 5'-RACE with molecular barcodes was used to prepare TCR beta libraries. The study's processing was this. Disease-linked TCR variants were identified with a new computational method built on a probabilistic model of VDJ rearrangement. The public reads were reprocessed in TCRdb via fastp at Q25 and MiXCR, keeping in-frame beta chains. Every entry covers one CDR3 protein and lists the most common genes and DNA from its rows. Clone size and V and J calls follow TCRdb, not the original study. Present in this sample are 500,000 or so distinct CDR3 sequences, approximately 5% of which were seen just once. The ten largest account for roughly 3.3% of the sample.

The data derive from a study of CD8 T cells in ankylosing spondylitis (dated by TCRdb to 2017 to 2019). Background for the entire study: The study profiled T cell receptor beta repertoires in healthy donors and ankylosing spondylitis patients to find disease-linked TCR variants. Samples of peripheral blood were taken, and for ankylosing spondylitis patients, synovial fluid was collected as well. In total, the full study cohort was made up of nearly 110 healthy donors and more than 20 ankylosing spondylitis patients. General study outcomes and caveats: The disease-linked clones were reported to be significantly enriched in matched synovial fluid samples from ankylosing spondylitis patients. Some TCR beta motif variants had previously been reported in synovial fluid and blood of reactive arthritis patients, which suggested common disease-initiation mechanisms. The disease-linked clones showed a CD8+ phenotype and occurred at relatively low frequencies in peripheral blood. A TCR beta motif of about 8 highly homologous amino acid variants appeared characteristic of blood from ankylosing spondylitis patients.

V loses 6 bases at its end and J loses 3 bases; junction bases beyond the gene matches: 4. The CDR3 numbers 15 residues from cysteine through phenylalanine. Of the read, only the CDR3 DNA is kept; its 45 bases are in frame from base 1. The germline V gene yields SGHTA for CDR1 and FQGNSA for CDR2. Sequencing was performed on blood, either unsorted or a sorted T cell fraction (not recorded which). This TCR came from a male donor with ankylosing spondylitis. Recombination connected TRBV7-2 to TRBJ2-3, and 12 junction bases match TRBD2. The CDR3 region: CASSRTSGATDTQYF. The DNA sequence follows: TGTGCCAGCAGTCGGACTAGCGGGGCTACAGATACGCAGTATTTT. With the portions outside the CDR3 filled from the reference TRBV7-2 and TRBJ2-3 genes, the complete variable region becomes GAGVSQSPSNKVTEKGKDVELRCDPISGHTALYWYRQSLGQGLEFLIYFQGNSAPDKSGLPSDRFSAERTGGSVSTLTIQRTQQEDSAVYLCASSRTSGATDTQYFGPGTRLTVL.